These 21 T cell receptor beta chains came from one sample sequenced in a study of T-cell reconstitution after alpha-beta-depleted transplantation in children. Unique molecular identifiers were incorporated into the prepared TCRbeta library. TCRdb passed the PCR reads through MiXCR, listing each CDR3 protein once. Among hundreds of thousands of distinct CDR3 sequences, 30% to 35% were seen once, and the ten largest hold approximately 2.3%. Sequenced material: PBMCs from the stem cell graft donor, taken from the stem cell graft. The receptors come from a human donor who donated a stem cell graft to a child with aplastic anemia.

V is TRBV4-1 and J is TRBJ2-1, with 10 bases lining up with TRBD2. CDR3 length: 18 residues. Germline V lookup: CDR1 MGHRA, CDR2 YSYEKL. J lost 7 bases, V lost 0 bases, and 12 bases had no gene match. The CDR3 sequence: CASSQDTRLAGSWNEQFF. The CDR3 nucleotides read TGCGCCAGCAGCCAAGATACAAGACTAGCGGGTTCATGGAATGAGCAGTTCTTC.

Only a few counts were recorded for this clonotype. This chain joins TRBV18 and TRBJ2-7; 7 bases map to TRBD1. This CDR3 has 15 amino acids. Germline CDR1 KGHSH, CDR2 LQKENI. J gave up 4 bases and V 3 bases, and 9 bases lay outside the gene matches. CDR3 region: CASSPSQGYQYEQYV. In DNA, the CDR3 is TGTGCCAGCTCACCCTCACAGGGGTATCAATACGAGCAGTACGTC.

The chain has TRBV12-3 or TRBV12-4 and TRBJ2-5; 10 nucleotides agree with TRBD2. V shed 6 bases, J shed 1 base, and the junction held 8 bases outside the gene matches. This CDR3 region has 16 residues. The CDR3 DNA is TGTGCCAGCAGCCTGGGACTAGCGCCTTCCCAAGAGACCCAGTACTTC. Its translation is CASSLGLAPSQETQYF.

The V gene is TRBV6-1, the J gene TRBJ1-2, with D possibly matching TRBD1 (5 bases). V shed 4 bases and J shed 1 base, with 10 bases lying between them. CDR1 and CDR2 from the germline V gene are MNHNS and SASEGT. CDR3 length: 14 residues. The CDR3 sequence is CASSVDSLNYGYTF. Written as DNA, the CDR3 is TGTGCCAGCAGTGTAGACAGTCTTAACTATGGCTACACCTTC.

The rearrangement uses TRBV5-1 and TRBJ2-3, with D hard to call. The germline V gene has CDR1 SGHRS and CDR2 YFSETQ. The V end was cut by 0 bases, the J end by 6 bases, with 11 bases between. CDR3 length: 14 amino acids. The CDR3, as DNA: TGCGCCAGCAGCTTGGAGCTTGTTAGGGATACGCAGTATTTT. Protein product: CASSLELVRDTQYF. Full variable domain (remainder filled in from reference TRBV5-1 and TRBJ2-3): KAGVTQTPRYLIKTRGQQVTLSCSPISGHRSVSWYQQTPGQGLQFLFEYFSETQRNKGNFPGRFSGRQFSNSRSEMNVSTLELGDSALYLCASSLELVRDTQYFGPGTRLTVL.

This clonotype was seen a few times. The chain is built from TRBV7-9 and TRBJ1-1, with 7 nucleotides matching TRBD1. Germline V gene sequence: CDR1 SEHNR, CDR2 FQNEAQ (reference sequence). This CDR3 is 17 amino acids long. V lost 5 bases to trimming and J lost 0 bases; unmatched junction nucleotides: 12. In nucleotides, the CDR3 is TGTGCCAGCAGCCCACAGGGGAGAGGGATCATGAACACTGAAGCTTTCTTT. It yields the protein CASSPQGRGIMNTEAFF.

The sample holds a few counts of this clonotype. The V call is TRBV20-1, the J call TRBJ2-3; D is perhaps TRBD1 or TRBD2 (5 bases each). The CDR3 loop spans 14 amino acids. V shed 6 bases and J shed 0 bases, with 13 bases lying between them. Germline CDR1 reads DFQATT; CDR2 reads SNEGSKA (reference sequence). CDR3 region: CSADGDGSTDTQYF. CDR3 bases: TGCAGTGCGGACGGGGACGGTAGCACAGATACGCAGTATTTT.

This clonotype was detected only a few times. The chain recombines TRBV10-3 with TRBJ2-7; D is undetermined. V shed 2 bases and J shed 4 bases, with 6 bases lying between them. This CDR3 has 12 residues. In germline, CDR1 is ENHRY, CDR2 SYGVKD. CDR3 sequence (DNA): TGTGCCATCAGTGAGACAGCTTACGAGCAGTACGTC. Translated: CAISETAYEQYV.

The CDR3 region is CASSYGTGWPTYEQYF. Written as DNA, the CDR3 is TGTGCCAGCAGCTACGGGACAGGGTGGCCCACCTACGAGCAGTACTTC. The gene calls are TRBV7-2 and TRBJ2-7; 9 bases are a match to TRBD1. CDR1 and CDR2 (germline): SGHTA, FQGNSA. The CDR3 runs to 16 residues. J was trimmed by 2 bases and V by 4 bases; bases with no gene match: 9.

The CDR3 bases are TGCAGCGGTCAAAGCGGGAGGGCCGGGGAGCTGTTTTTT. Its protein product is CSGQSGRAGELFF. The chain joins TRBV29-1 to TRBJ2-2; TRBD2 matches 10 bases. The CDR3 totals 13 residues. V was clipped by 7 bases and J by 6 bases; unmatched bases: 5. The germline gives CDR1 SQVTM, CDR2 ANQGSEA.

The CDR3, as DNA: TGTGCCATCAGTTGGGACAGGGACACTGAAGCTTTCTTT. This sequence encodes CAISWDRDTEAFF. The chain joins TRBV10-3 to TRBJ1-1; 9 nucleotides match TRBD1. CDR3 length equals 13 residues. The V gene's germline CDR1 is ENHRY and CDR2 SYGVKD. Trimming removed 5 bases from V and 3 bases from J; junction bases left unmatched: 1.

The rearrangement uses TRBV5-1 and TRBJ2-3; possibly TRBD1 for D (5 bases). This CDR3 has 14 residues. V lost 2 bases and J 2 bases, leaving 9 bases between the germline ends. CDR1 is SGHRS, CDR2 YFSETQ, per germline. Here the CDR3 DNA reads TGCGCCAGCAGCTTCAGGGTTCCCACAGATACGCAGTATTTT. It codes for CASSFRVPTDTQYF.

This clonotype was seen just once. The V gene is TRBV11-2, the J gene TRBJ2-7, with a weak D call TRBD1 (5 bases). V lost 0 bases and J lost 0, with 18 bases in between. Germline CDR1 reads SGHAT; CDR2 reads FQNNGV. The CDR3 has 18 amino acids. The CDR3 DNA is TGTGCCAGCAGCTTAGAAGGGGCCAGACCATATTTCTCCTACGAGCAGTACTTC. Amino acids: CASSLEGARPYFSYEQYF.

The J gene is TRBJ2-7, the V gene TRBV5-8; tentatively, D is TRBD1 (5 bases). The V and J ends lost 2 bases and 5 bases respectively, with 11 bases between them. The CDR3 covers 13 residues. Looked up from germline, CDR1 is SGHTS and CDR2 is YDEGEE. CDR3 residues: CASSLSPGNEQYV. CDR3 DNA sequence: TGTGCCAGCAGCTTATCGCCAGGGAACGAGCAGTACGTC.

Only a few counts were recorded for this clonotype. This chain joins TRBV12-3 or TRBV12-4 and TRBJ1-2, with a possible D match to TRBD1 (6 bases). V shed 4 bases and J shed 2 bases, with 11 bases lying between them. This CDR3 contains 14 residues. Here the CDR3 DNA reads TGTGCCAGCAGTTACCGGGACATAAACTATGGCTACACCTTC. As protein: CASSYRDINYGYTF.

The V gene is TRBV7-9, the J gene TRBJ2-3, with 8 bases fitting TRBD1. Per germline, CDR1 SEHNR and CDR2 FQNEAQ (reference sequence). The CDR3 contains 16 residues. Trimming took 4 bases from V and 2 from J; bases not matched to a gene: 8. The DNA of the CDR3 is TGTGCCAGCAGCTCCACAGGGGGAGCCCTCACAGATACGCAGTATTTT. Its translation is CASSSTGGALTDTQYF.

This clonotype was observed a few times. CDR3: CASSPFSERSTDTQYF. The DNA for the CDR3 is TGTGCCAGCTCACCATTTAGCGAGCGGTCCACAGATACGCAGTATTTT. This chain connects TRBV18 to TRBJ2-3, with TRBD2 as a possible D gene (5 bases). This CDR3 comprises 16 residues. V dropped 2 bases and J dropped 2 bases, with 14 bases sitting between them. CDR1 is KGHSH and CDR2 is LQKENI in the germline V gene.

Only a few counts were recorded for this clonotype. The rearrangement uses TRBV10-1 and TRBJ2-7; no firm D call. Germline CDR1 is WNHNN and CDR2 is SYGVQD (reference sequence). Trimming cost V 4 bases and J 1 base, with 8 bases left between them. The CDR3 covers 13 residues. CDR3 loop: CASSVLKSYEQYV. CDR3 in DNA: TGCGCCAGCAGTGTGCTTAAGTCCTACGAGCAGTACGTC.

This clonotype was observed many times. The chain employs TRBV29-1 and TRBJ2-5; D is tentatively TRBD1 or TRBD2 (6 bases each). The CDR3 length is 13 residues. The V end lost 7 bases, the J end lost 4 bases, and 16 bases lay between the germline ends. CDR1 is SQVTM and CDR2 is ANQGSEA in the germline V gene. CDR3 region: CSAGGEGGETQYF. CDR3 DNA sequence: TGCAGCGCCGGGGGCGAGGGCGGAGAGACCCAGTACTTC.

This clonotype was observed a handful of times. The chain has TRBV7-8 and TRBJ2-7; maybe TRBD2 (6 bases). From germline, CDR1 is SGHVS and CDR2 FQNEAQ. The CDR3 loop spans 16 amino acids. The V end was cut by 1 base, the J end by 6 bases, with 19 bases between. The CDR3 here is CASSLGFSGPFSEQYV. CDR3 in DNA: TGTGCCAGCAGCTTAGGGTTTAGCGGACCTTTCTCCGAGCAGTACGTC.

There are a few counts of this clonotype. The rearrangement joins TRBV10-3 to TRBJ2-3, with 7 bases aligning to TRBD2. Germline lookup yields CDR1 ENHRY and CDR2 SYGVKD. CDR3 length: 14 amino acids. Trimming took 2 bases from V and 1 from J; bases not matched to a gene: 0. The CDR3 loop is CAISEAGGTDTQYF. In DNA form, the CDR3 reads TGTGCCATCAGTGAGGCGGGAGGCACAGATACGCAGTATTTT.